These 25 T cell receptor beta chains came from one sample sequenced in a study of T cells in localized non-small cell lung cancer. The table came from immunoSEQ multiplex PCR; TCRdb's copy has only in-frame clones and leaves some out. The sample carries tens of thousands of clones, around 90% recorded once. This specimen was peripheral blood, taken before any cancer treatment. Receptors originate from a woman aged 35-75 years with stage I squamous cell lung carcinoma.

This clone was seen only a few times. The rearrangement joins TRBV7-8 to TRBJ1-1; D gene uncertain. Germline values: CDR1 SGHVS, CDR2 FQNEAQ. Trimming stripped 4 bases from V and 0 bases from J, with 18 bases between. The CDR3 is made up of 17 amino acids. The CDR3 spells CASSSDRALALNTEAFF. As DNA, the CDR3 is TGTGCCAGCAGCTCAGACCGGGCCCTAGCTTTGAACACTGAAGCTTTCTTT.

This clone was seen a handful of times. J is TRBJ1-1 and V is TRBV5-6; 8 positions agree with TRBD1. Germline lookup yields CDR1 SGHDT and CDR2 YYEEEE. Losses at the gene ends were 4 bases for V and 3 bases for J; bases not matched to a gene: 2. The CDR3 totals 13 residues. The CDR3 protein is CASSLDRDTEAFF. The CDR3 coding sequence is TGTGCCAGCAGCCTGGACAGGGACACTGAAGCTTTCTTT.

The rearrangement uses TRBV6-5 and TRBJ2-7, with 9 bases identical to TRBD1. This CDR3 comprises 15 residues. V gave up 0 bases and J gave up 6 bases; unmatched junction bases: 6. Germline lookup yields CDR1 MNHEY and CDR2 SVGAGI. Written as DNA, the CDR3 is TGTGCCAGCAGTTACTCTGCCGGACAGGGGACCGAGCAGTACTTC. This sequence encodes CASSYSAGQGTEQYF.

The CDR3 nucleotides read TGCAGCGTCGGACAGGGGATCTACGAGCAGTACTTC. It translates to CSVGQGIYEQYF. This chain connects TRBV29-1 to TRBJ2-7, with 9 nucleotides matching TRBD1. Germline loops: CDR1 SQVTM, CDR2 ANQGSEA. The CDR3 is 12 residues long. V dropped 6 bases and J dropped 3; count of bases not matched to a gene: 3.

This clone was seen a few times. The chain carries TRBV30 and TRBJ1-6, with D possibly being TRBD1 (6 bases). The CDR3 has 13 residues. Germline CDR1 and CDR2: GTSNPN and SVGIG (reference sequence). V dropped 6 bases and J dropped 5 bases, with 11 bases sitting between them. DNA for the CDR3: TGTGCCTGTAAACAGGGAAATAATTCACCCCTCCACTTT. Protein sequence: CACKQGNNSPLHF.

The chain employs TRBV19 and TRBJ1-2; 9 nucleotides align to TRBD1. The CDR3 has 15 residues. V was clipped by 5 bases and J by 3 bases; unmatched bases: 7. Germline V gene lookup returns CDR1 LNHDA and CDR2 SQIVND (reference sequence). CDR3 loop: CASSSQQGAHYGYTF. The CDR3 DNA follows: TGTGCCAGTAGTTCCCAACAGGGGGCTCACTATGGCTACACCTTC.

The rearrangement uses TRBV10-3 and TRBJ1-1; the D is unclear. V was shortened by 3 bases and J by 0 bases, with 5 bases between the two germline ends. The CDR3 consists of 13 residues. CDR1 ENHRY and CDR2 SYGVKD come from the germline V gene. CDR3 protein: CAISEVVNTEAFF. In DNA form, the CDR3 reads TGTGCCATCAGTGAAGTCGTGAACACTGAAGCTTTCTTT.

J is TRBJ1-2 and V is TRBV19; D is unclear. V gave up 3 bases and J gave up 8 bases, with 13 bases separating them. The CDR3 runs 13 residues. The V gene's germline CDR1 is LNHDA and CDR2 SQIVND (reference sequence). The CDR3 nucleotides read TGTGCCAGTAGTATGGGATGGGTAGGCGGCTACACCTTC. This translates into CASSMGWVGGYTF.

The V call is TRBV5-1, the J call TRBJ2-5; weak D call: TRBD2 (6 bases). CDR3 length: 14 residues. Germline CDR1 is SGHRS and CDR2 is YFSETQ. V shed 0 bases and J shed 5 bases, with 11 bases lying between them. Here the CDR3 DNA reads TGCGCCAGCAGCTTGGAGGGCGGGGTCGAGACCCAGTACTTC. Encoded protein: CASSLEGGVETQYF.

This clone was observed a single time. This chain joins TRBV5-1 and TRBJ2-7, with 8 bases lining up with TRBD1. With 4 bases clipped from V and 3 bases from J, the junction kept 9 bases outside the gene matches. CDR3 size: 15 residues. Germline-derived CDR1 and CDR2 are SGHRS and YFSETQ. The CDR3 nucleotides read TGCGCCAGCAGCCCCAGGGGGCTCATGGACTACGAGCAGTACTTC. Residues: CASSPRGLMDYEQYF.

CDR3 loop: CASSLDRAYEQYF. CDR3 DNA: TGCGCCAGCAGCCTCGACAGAGCCTACGAGCAGTACTTC. The genes are TRBV4-1 and TRBJ2-7; perhaps TRBD1 as D (5 bases). The CDR3 has 13 residues. Germline V gene lookup returns CDR1 MGHRA and CDR2 YSYEKL. Trimming left V 4 bases short and J 2 bases short, with 9 bases between.

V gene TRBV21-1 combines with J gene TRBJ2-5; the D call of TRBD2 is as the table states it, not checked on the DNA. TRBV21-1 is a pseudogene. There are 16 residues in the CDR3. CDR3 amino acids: CASSSARLANQETQYF. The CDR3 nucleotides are TGTGCCAGCAGCAGCGCCCGACTAGCGAACCAAGAGACCCAGTACTTC.

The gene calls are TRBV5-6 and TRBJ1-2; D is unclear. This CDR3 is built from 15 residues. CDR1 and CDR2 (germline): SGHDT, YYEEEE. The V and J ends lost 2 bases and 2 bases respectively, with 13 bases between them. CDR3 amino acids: CASSFPGLGNYGYTF. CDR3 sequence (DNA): TGTGCCAGCAGCTTCCCTGGCTTGGGCAACTATGGCTACACCTTC.

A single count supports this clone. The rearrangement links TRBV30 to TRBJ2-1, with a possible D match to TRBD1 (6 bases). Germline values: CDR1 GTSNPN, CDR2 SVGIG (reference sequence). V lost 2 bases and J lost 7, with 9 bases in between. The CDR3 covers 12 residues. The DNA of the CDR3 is TGTGCCTGGAGTAGAGGGGGAAATGAGCAGTTCTTC. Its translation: CAWSRGGNEQFF.

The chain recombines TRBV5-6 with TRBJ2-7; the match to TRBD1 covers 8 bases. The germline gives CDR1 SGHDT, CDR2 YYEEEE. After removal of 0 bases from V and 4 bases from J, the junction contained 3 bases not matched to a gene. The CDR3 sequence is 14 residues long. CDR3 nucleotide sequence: TGTGCCAGCAGCTTGGTCGGACAGGGATACGAGCAGTACTTC. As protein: CASSLVGQGYEQYF.

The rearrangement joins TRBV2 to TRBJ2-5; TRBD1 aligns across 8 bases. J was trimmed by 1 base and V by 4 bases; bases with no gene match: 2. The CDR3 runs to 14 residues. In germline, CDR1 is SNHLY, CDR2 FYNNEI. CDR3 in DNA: TGTGCCAGCAGTGGACAGGGGCTCCAAGAGACCCAGTACTTC. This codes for CASSGQGLQETQYF.

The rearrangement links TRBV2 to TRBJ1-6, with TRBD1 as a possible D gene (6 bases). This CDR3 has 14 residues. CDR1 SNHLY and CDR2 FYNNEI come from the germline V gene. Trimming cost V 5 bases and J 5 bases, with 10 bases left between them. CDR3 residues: CASSYRVNNSPLHF. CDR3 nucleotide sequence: TGTGCCAGCAGTTACAGGGTTAATAATTCACCCCTCCACTTT. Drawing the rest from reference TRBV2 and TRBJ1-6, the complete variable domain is EPEVTQTPSHQVTQMGQEVILRCVPISNHLYFYWYRQILGQKVEFLVSFYNNEISEKSEIFDDQFSVERPDGSNFTLKIRSTKLEDSAMYFCASSYRVNNSPLHFGNGTRLTVT.

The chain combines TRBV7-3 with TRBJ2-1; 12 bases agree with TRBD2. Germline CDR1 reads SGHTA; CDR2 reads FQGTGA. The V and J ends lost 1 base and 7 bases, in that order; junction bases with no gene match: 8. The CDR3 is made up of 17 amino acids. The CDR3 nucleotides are TGTGCCAGCAGCTTAAGTGGACTAGCGGGGCGAAGGAATGAGCAGTTCTTC. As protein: CASSLSGLAGRRNEQFF.

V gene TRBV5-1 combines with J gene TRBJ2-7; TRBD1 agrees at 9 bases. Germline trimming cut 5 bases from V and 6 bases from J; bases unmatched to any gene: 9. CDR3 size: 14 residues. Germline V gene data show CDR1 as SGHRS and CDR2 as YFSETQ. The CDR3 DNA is TGCGCCAGCAGTCCGCGACAGGGGGTGGTCGAGCAGTACTTC. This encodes CASSPRQGVVEQYF.

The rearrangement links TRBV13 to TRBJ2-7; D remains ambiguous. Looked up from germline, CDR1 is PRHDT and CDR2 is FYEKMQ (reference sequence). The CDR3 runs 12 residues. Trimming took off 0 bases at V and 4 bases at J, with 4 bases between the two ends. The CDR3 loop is CASSLGYYEQYF. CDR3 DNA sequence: TGTGCCAGCAGCTTAGGATATTACGAGCAGTACTTC.

The CDR3 DNA sequence: TGCGCCACCAATCCCGGGACATCGAACACCGGGGAGCTGTTTTTT. Its translation is CATNPGTSNTGELFF. The chain recombines TRBV5-1 with TRBJ2-2; a possible D gene is TRBD1 (6 bases). Germline assignment: CDR1 SGHRS and CDR2 YFSETQ. V was shortened by 9 bases and J by 0 bases, with 15 bases between the two germline ends. This CDR3 contains 15 residues. Complete variable domain (other parts from reference TRBV5-1 and TRBJ2-2): KAGVTQTPRYLIKTRGQQVTLSCSPISGHRSVSWYQQTPGQGLQFLFEYFSETQRNKGNFPGRFSGRQFSNSRSEMNVSTLELGDSALYLCATNPGTSNTGELFFGEGSRLTVL.

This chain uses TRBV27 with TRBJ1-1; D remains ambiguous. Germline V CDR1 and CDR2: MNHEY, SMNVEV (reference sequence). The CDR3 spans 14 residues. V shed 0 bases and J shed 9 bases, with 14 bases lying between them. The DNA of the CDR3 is TGTGCCAGCAGTTTATCGAGGCGGACGACGAAAGCTTTCTTT. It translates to CASSLSRRTTKAFF.

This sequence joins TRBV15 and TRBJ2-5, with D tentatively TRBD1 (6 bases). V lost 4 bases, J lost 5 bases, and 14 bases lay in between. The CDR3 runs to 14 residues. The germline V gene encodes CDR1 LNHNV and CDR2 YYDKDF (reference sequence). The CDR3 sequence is CATSKVSGQETQYF. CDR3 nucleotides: TGTGCCACCAGCAAGGTCTCCGGACAGGAGACCCAGTACTTC.

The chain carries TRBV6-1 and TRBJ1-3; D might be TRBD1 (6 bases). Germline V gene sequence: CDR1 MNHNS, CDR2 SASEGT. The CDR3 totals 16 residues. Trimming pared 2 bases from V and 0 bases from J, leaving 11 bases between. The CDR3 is CASSEFRGGSGNTIYF. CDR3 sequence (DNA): TGTGCCAGCAGTGAATTCCGAGGGGGCTCTGGAAACACCATATATTTT.

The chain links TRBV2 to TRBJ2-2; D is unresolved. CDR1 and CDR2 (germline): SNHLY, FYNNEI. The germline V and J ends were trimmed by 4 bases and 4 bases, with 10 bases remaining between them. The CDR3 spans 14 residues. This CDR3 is CASSGARTTGELFF. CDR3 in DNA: TGTGCCAGCAGTGGGGCCCGTACCACCGGGGAGCTGTTTTTT.